A single sample is the source of the 27 T cell receptor beta chains below, sequenced in a study of T cell responses to AZD1222 COVID-19 vaccine. Repertoires were generated with immunoSEQ multiplex PCR, while TCRdb's copy carries only in-frame clones and drops some. This table has under 25,000 clones, almost 85% appearing once. Sequencing was performed on peripheral blood, taken 28 days after the second AZD1222 dose. Receptor source: an adult who received the AZD1222 COVID-19 vaccine.

The rearrangement joins TRBV11-2 to TRBJ2-5; 13 bases align to TRBD2. Germline CDR1 SGHAT, CDR2 FQNNGV. The V gene end was trimmed by 5 bases and the J gene end by 5 bases; junction bases not matched to a gene: 11. This CDR3 has 17 residues. Written as DNA, the CDR3 is TGTGCCAGCAGCCCAAGGACTAGCGGGAGCCGTGGGGAGACCCAGTACTTC. Its translation is CASSPRTSGSRGETQYF.

V is TRBV29-1 and J is TRBJ2-1; 10 nucleotides line up with TRBD1. The germline V gene encodes CDR1 SQVTM and CDR2 ANQGSEA. CDR3 length: 12 amino acids. The trim removed 3 bases at V and 12 bases at J, leaving 5 bases unmatched. The CDR3 sequence: CSVDLGQGTQFF. The CDR3 DNA reads TGCAGCGTTGATTTGGGACAGGGGACGCAGTTCTTC.

The chain couples TRBV4-3 to TRBJ1-6, with D perhaps TRBD1 (5 bases). This CDR3 has 15 amino acids. Germline V gene sequence: CDR1 LGHNA, CDR2 YSLEER. V was trimmed by 0 bases and J by 6 bases, leaving 9 bases between them. The CDR3 loop reads CASSQDQGFNSPLHF. CDR3 in DNA: TGCGCCAGCAGCCAAGACCAGGGTTTTAATTCACCCCTCCACTTT.

This chain joins TRBV5-1 and TRBJ2-3; TRBD1 is a possible D gene (6 bases). This CDR3 is 15 amino acids long. Germline-derived CDR1 and CDR2 are SGHRS and YFSETQ. The V end lost 0 bases, the J end lost 4 bases, and 12 bases lay between the germline ends. The CDR3 DNA sequence: TGCGCCAGCAGCTTGGACGGAGAGGGGGCAGATACGCAGTATTTT. Amino acid sequence: CASSLDGEGADTQYF.

The rearrangement links TRBV6-5 to TRBJ1-2; 7 nucleotides line up with TRBD1. Germline CDR1 MNHEY, CDR2 SVGAGI. The CDR3 has 15 residues. The trim removed 6 bases at V and 4 bases at J, leaving 11 bases unmatched. Here the CDR3 DNA reads TGTGCCAGCAGCACCGCTCAACAGGGGCCCTATGGCTACACCTTC. This encodes CASSTAQQGPYGYTF.

This clone came up a few times. The CDR3 DNA reads TGTGCCAGCAGGGGTTTTGACGGGGCGGGGCCCCTCCACTTT. Its translation is CASRGFDGAGPLHF. The chain combines TRBV2 with TRBJ1-6; D is possibly TRBD1 (5 bases). Germline CDR1 and CDR2: SNHLY and FYNNEI. V was trimmed by 6 bases and J by 13 bases, leaving 19 bases between them. The CDR3 is 14 residues long.

The V call is TRBV9, the J call TRBJ2-7; D gene ambiguous. The CDR3 is 15 residues long. V was clipped by 2 bases and J by 2 bases, with 14 bases between them. CDR1 is SGDLS, CDR2 YYNGEE, per germline. This chain's CDR3 is CASSVSPELTYEQYF. The CDR3 nucleotides read TGTGCCAGCAGCGTTTCCCCCGAGCTCACCTACGAGCAGTACTTC.

The chain has TRBV30 and TRBJ2-3; 10 bases match TRBD2. Germline V lookup: CDR1 GTSNPN, CDR2 SVGIG (reference sequence). V shed 0 bases and J 2 bases; nucleotides not matched to a gene: 8. The CDR3 loop spans 17 amino acids. The CDR3 nucleotides are TGTGCCTGGAGTGTAGGACTAGCGGATCTCTTCACAGATACGCAGTATTTT. Protein: CAWSVGLADLFTDTQYF.

V gene TRBV5-1 combines with J gene TRBJ1-2, with 10 positions matching TRBD1. The V and J ends lost 1 base and 4 bases, in that order; junction bases with no gene match: 7. CDR3 length: 16 residues. Germline V lookup: CDR1 SGHRS, CDR2 YFSETQ. The CDR3: CASSLMGQGLGYGYTF. The CDR3 DNA reads as TGCGCCAGCAGCTTGATGGGACAGGGGCTCGGCTATGGCTACACCTTC.

This clone was found once. The rearrangement joins TRBV28 to TRBJ2-2; TRBD2 might be the D (5 bases). V lost 8 bases to trimming and J lost 3 bases, with 10 bases between them. Germline CDR1 reads MDHEN; CDR2 reads SYDVKM. The length of the CDR3 is 13 residues. The CDR3 DNA reads TGTGCCAGCGGGAGACCGGACACCGGGGAGCTGTTTTTT. Translating it yields CASGRPDTGELFF.

The chain employs TRBV2 and TRBJ1-1; D unresolved. CDR1 and CDR2 from the germline V gene are SNHLY and FYNNEI. The CDR3 spans 11 residues. Trimming removed 7 bases at V and 0 bases at J, with 3 bases between. For the CDR3, the DNA is TGTGCCAGCACAGTGAACACTGAAGCTTTCTTT. This codes for CASTVNTEAFF.

The V gene is TRBV19, the J gene TRBJ1-2; D might be TRBD1 (5 bases). CDR3 length: 14 amino acids. Trimming stripped 3 bases from V and 2 bases from J, with 10 bases between. In germline, CDR1 is LNHDA, CDR2 SQIVND (reference sequence). CDR3 loop: CASSIGGGNYGYTF. The CDR3 nucleotides are TGTGCCAGTAGTATCGGGGGAGGCAACTATGGCTACACCTTC.

This chain links TRBV12-3 or TRBV12-4 with TRBJ1-1, with D perhaps TRBD1 (6 bases). This CDR3 has 13 amino acids. Trimming pared 6 bases from V and 9 bases from J, leaving 17 bases between. CDR3 nucleotide sequence: TGTGCCAGCAGGCCCGGTAGGACAGCTAAAGCTTTCTTT. Protein product: CASRPGRTAKAFF.

The rearrangement links TRBV24-1 to TRBJ1-2; 8 nucleotides align to TRBD1. CDR3 length: 15 amino acids. Germline CDR1 is KGHDR and CDR2 is SFDVKD. With V trimmed by 3 bases and J by 7 bases, 9 bases remained unmatched. CDR3 sequence reads: CATSDPPGQGSGYTF. In DNA, the CDR3 is TGTGCCACCAGTGATCCACCCGGACAGGGCAGTGGCTACACCTTC.

This clone was detected only a few times. The chain carries TRBV5-1 and TRBJ1-3; D unclear. The ends were cut back, 0 bases at V and 0 bases at J, with 7 bases in the middle. Per the germline V gene, CDR1 is SGHRS and CDR2 is YFSETQ. The CDR3 is 15 amino acids. The CDR3 DNA reads as TGCGCCAGCAGCTTGGCAAGTACCTCTGGAAACACCATATATTTT. It is translated as CASSLASTSGNTIYF.

This chain uses TRBV6-1 with TRBJ2-3; no firm D call. Trimming cost V 3 bases and J 1 base, with 11 bases left between them. Germline CDR1 is MNHNS and CDR2 is SASEGT. The CDR3 runs 15 residues. CDR3: CASSDPPHRTDTQYF. The CDR3 DNA is TGTGCCAGCAGTGATCCCCCTCACCGCACAGATACGCAGTATTTT.

The gene calls are TRBV11-3 and TRBJ2-1; no firm D call. This CDR3 has 11 amino acids. Looked up from germline, CDR1 is SGHNT and CDR2 is YENEEA. The V and J ends lost 5 bases and 2 bases respectively, with 1 base between them. The CDR3 DNA follows: TGTGCCAGCAGCCCCTACAATGAGCAGTTCTTC. Its translation: CASSPYNEQFF.

This clone was found once. The V call is TRBV30, the J call TRBJ1-2, with D uncertain. The germline V gene encodes CDR1 GTSNPN and CDR2 SVGIG (reference sequence). V gave up 4 bases and J gave up 5 bases, with 8 bases separating them. The CDR3 extends over 11 amino acids. The CDR3 reads CAWIGVYGYTF. The CDR3 DNA reads as TGTGCCTGGATCGGGGTATATGGCTACACCTTC.

About this clone: The sample carries other DNA sequences with the same CDR3. The V and J genes are TRBV5-6 and TRBJ1-1; D may be TRBD1 (6 bases). The V gene's germline CDR1 is SGHDT and CDR2 YYEEEE. The CDR3 length is 12 residues. V was pared by 4 bases and J by 5 bases, with 9 bases between. This CDR3 is CASSLRGTEAFF. The CDR3 DNA reads as TGTGCCAGCAGCCTGAGGGGGACTGAAGCTTTCTTT.

This clone was found once. V gene TRBV19 combines with J gene TRBJ2-2; D unclear. This CDR3 spans 18 amino acids. V lost 5 bases and J lost 4, with 23 bases in between. Germline V gene sequence: CDR1 LNHDA, CDR2 SQIVND (reference sequence). The CDR3 protein is CASSLRPKGLHVTGELFF. The CDR3 DNA follows: TGTGCCAGTAGTTTAAGGCCGAAGGGCCTACACGTCACCGGGGAGCTGTTTTTT.

The rearrangement links TRBV30 to TRBJ1-4; 10 bases line up with TRBD1. This CDR3 is built from 14 residues. The J segment lost 8 bases and the V segment lost 0 bases, leaving 3 bases of the junction unmatched. Germline CDR1 GTSNPN, CDR2 SVGIG (reference sequence). The CDR3 reads CAWSVDRGREKLFF. The CDR3 DNA reads TGTGCCTGGAGTGTGGACAGGGGGAGGGAAAAACTGTTTTTT.

The chain combines TRBV6-4 with TRBJ2-1, with TRBD2 identical over 14 bases. V lost 6 bases, J lost 6 bases, and 4 bases stayed unmatched. CDR1 and CDR2 from the germline V gene are MRHNA and SNTAGT. CDR3 length equals 15 residues. The CDR3 DNA sequence: TGTGCCAGCAGCCGACTAGCGGGAGGGGGCAATGAGCAGTTCTTC. It translates to CASSRLAGGGNEQFF.

This rearrangement joins TRBV27 to TRBJ2-1; the match to TRBD2 covers 11 bases. The CDR3 consists of 16 residues. The V segment lost 4 bases and the J segment 6 bases; nucleotides outside the gene matches: 8. Germline lookup yields CDR1 MNHEY and CDR2 SMNVEV (reference sequence). The CDR3 DNA reads as TGTGCCAGCAGTTCCGCCTCCGGACTAGCGGGCAATGAGCAGTTCTTC. Translation gives CASSSASGLAGNEQFF.

The V and J genes are TRBV12-5 and TRBJ1-5; D gene uncertain. Deletions cut 3 bases from V and 11 bases from J, with 11 bases between. CDR1 is LGHNT and CDR2 is FRNRAP in the germline V gene. CDR3 size: 12 residues. CDR3 amino acids: CASGFIVGAQHF. Here the CDR3 DNA reads TGTGCTAGTGGTTTTATAGTCGGGGCCCAGCATTTT.

The rearrangement links TRBV24-1 to TRBJ2-3; perhaps TRBD2 as D (6 bases). The CDR3 is made up of 13 amino acids. Germline CDR1 KGHDR, CDR2 SFDVKD. Trimming removed 5 bases from V and 2 bases from J, with 7 bases in between. The CDR3: CATSAGLTDTQYF. The CDR3 DNA reads as TGTGCCACCAGTGCGGGACTCACAGATACGCAGTATTTT.

This clone was counted between two and nine times. This chain links TRBV15 with TRBJ2-1; D is ambiguous. Germline CDR1 is LNHNV and CDR2 is YYDKDF (reference sequence). The CDR3 has 15 amino acids. V lost 0 bases and J 1 base, leaving 7 bases between the germline ends. CDR3 protein: CATSRDLRSYNEQFF. The CDR3 bases are TGTGCCACCAGCAGAGATCTACGGTCCTACAATGAGCAGTTCTTC.

The chain joins TRBV28 to TRBJ2-1; 11 bases line up with TRBD2. This CDR3 has 16 amino acids. V shed 5 bases, J shed 8 bases, and the junction held 11 bases outside the gene matches. The germline CDR1 and CDR2 sequences are MDHEN and SYDVKM. The CDR3, as DNA: TGTGCCAGCAGTGCCCCTAGCGGGAGGCCCCCCTATGAGCAGTTCTTC. This codes for CASSAPSGRPPYEQFF.